This T cell receptor (beta chain) was captured in a study of blood T cell repertoires in COVID-19. Overall study: The cDNA or gDNA used as material had been derived from T cells, B-cell-depleted T cells, or PBMCs.

The V end was cut by 0 bases, the J end by 2 bases, with 12 bases between. CDR1 and CDR2 (germline): SGDLS, YYNGEE. The CDR3 sequence is 15 residues long. This clone was found a few times. Assay: immunoSEQ multiplex PCR; the TCRdb copy retains only in-frame clones and omits some. This sample carries a few hundred thousand clones, around 81% of them seen once, and the ten largest clones take about 7.2%. This TCR derives from a woman aged 35 to 49 with acute COVID-19. The chain recombines TRBV9 with TRBJ2-7; D is perhaps TRBD1 (6 bases). The sample comprised PBMCs or T cells enriched from blood (not recorded which). CDR3 DNA sequence: TGTGCCAGCAGCGTAGACGGACAGAGTACCTACGAGCAGTACTTC. This translates into CASSVDGQSTYEQYF.